These 3 T cell receptor beta chains came from one sample sequenced in a study of T cell responses to AZD1222 COVID-19 vaccine. The protocol was immunoSEQ multiplex PCR, while the TCRdb copy is restricted to in-frame clones and leaves out a portion. The sample has over 150,000 clones, more than 75% seen once. The material sequenced was peripheral blood, taken on day 0 of AZD1222 vaccination. The receptors shown here come from an adult in good health.

The CDR3 is CASSQNRKNYGYTF. CDR3 nucleotides: TGTGCCAGCAGCCAAAACAGGAAAAACTATGGCTACACCTTC. This chain joins TRBV7-2 and TRBJ1-2; D possibly corresponds to TRBD1 (5 bases). The CDR3 has 14 amino acids. Germline lookup yields CDR1 SGHTA and CDR2 FQGNSA. V was cut by 5 bases and J by 2 bases, with 12 bases left in between.

This rearrangement joins TRBV7-3 to TRBJ1-2; TRBD1 aligns across 11 bases. CDR1 is SGHTA, CDR2 FQGTGA, per germline. Trimming took 6 bases from V and 6 from J; bases not matched to a gene: 12. The CDR3 runs 16 residues. CDR3 protein: CASRSGQGVQENGYTF. DNA of the CDR3: TGTGCCAGCAGGTCGGGACAGGGGGTCCAGGAAAATGGCTACACCTTC.

The rearrangement links TRBV12-5 to TRBJ1-6, with D uncertain. The germline V gene encodes CDR1 LGHNT and CDR2 FRNRAP. The length of the CDR3 is 14 residues. V was trimmed by 3 bases and J by 9 bases, leaving 12 bases between them. The DNA for the CDR3 is TGTGCTAGTGGTTTAGAGACGGGGATTTCACCCCTCCACTTT. It codes for CASGLETGISPLHF.